A single sample gave rise to the 2 T cell receptor beta chains below, sequenced in a study of human thymus T cells. Measured with immunoSEQ multiplex PCR; TCRdb has only the in-frame clones, and not every one. The sample shows roughly 54,000 clones, about 94% of them seen only once. The specimen was blood. The receptors come from a boy less than two years old with a congenital heart defect but otherwise immunologically healthy.

This chain links TRBV1 with TRBJ2-7. TRBV1 is given as a pseudogene. CDR3 size: 15 residues. CDR3: CTSSQEGPNSYEQYF. The CDR3 DNA is TGCACCAGCAGCCAAGAGGGACCTAACTCCTACGAGCAGTACTTC.

The rearrangement links TRBV6-6 to TRBJ2-5, with D possibly being TRBD1 (5 bases). CDR3 length: 14 amino acids. Trimming cost V 0 bases and J 4 bases, with 9 bases left between them. CDR1 and CDR2 from the germline V gene are MNHNY and SVGAGI (reference sequence). CDR3 nucleotide sequence: TGTGCCAGCAGTTACTCGCACAGGATAGAGACCCAGTACTTC. Its translation is CASSYSHRIETQYF.